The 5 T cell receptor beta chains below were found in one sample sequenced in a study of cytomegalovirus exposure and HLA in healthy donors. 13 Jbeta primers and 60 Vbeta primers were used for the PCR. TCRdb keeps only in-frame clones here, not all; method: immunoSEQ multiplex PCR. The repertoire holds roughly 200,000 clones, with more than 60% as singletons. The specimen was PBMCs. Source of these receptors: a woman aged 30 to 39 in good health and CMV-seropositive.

CDR3 region: CASRHSGGTEAFF. The CDR3 DNA reads TGTGCCAGCAGGCACTCCGGGGGGACTGAAGCTTTCTTT. The gene calls are TRBV6-6 and TRBJ1-1, with D tentatively TRBD1 (5 bases). Deletions cut 6 bases from V and 5 bases from J, with 13 bases between. Looked up from germline, CDR1 is MNHNY and CDR2 is SVGAGI (reference sequence). The CDR3 runs to 13 residues.

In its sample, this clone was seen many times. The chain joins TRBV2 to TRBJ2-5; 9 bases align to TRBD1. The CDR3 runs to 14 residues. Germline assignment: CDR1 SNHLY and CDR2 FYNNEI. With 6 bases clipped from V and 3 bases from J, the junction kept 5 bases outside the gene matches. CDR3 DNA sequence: TGTGCCAGCAGCGCGGGACAGGGAGAAGAGACCCAGTACTTC. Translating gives CASSAGQGEETQYF.

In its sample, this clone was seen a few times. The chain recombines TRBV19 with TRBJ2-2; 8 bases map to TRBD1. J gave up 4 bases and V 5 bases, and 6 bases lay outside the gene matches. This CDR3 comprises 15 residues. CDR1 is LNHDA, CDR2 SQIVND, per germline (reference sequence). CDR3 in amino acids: CASSYRQGPTGELFF. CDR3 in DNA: TGTGCCAGTAGTTACAGACAGGGGCCCACCGGGGAGCTGTTTTTT.

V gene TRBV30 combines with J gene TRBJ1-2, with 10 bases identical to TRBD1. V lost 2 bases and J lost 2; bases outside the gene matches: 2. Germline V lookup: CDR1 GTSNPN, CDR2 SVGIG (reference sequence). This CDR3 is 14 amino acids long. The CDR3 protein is CAWSLTGGNYGYTF. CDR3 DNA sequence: TGTGCCTGGAGTCTGACAGGGGGCAACTATGGCTACACCTTC.

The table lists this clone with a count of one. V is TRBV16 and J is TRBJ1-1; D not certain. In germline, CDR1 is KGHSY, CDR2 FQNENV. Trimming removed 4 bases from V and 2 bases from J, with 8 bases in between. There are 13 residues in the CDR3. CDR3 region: CASSPETNTEAFF. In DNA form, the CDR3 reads TGTGCCAGCAGCCCAGAGACAAACACTGAAGCTTTCTTT. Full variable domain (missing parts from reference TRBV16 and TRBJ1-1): GEEVAQTPKHLVRGEGQKAKLYCAPIKGHSYVFWYQQVLKNEFKFLISFQNENVFDETGMPKERFSAKCLPNSPCSLEIQATKLEDSAVYFCASSPETNTEAFFGQGTRLTVV.